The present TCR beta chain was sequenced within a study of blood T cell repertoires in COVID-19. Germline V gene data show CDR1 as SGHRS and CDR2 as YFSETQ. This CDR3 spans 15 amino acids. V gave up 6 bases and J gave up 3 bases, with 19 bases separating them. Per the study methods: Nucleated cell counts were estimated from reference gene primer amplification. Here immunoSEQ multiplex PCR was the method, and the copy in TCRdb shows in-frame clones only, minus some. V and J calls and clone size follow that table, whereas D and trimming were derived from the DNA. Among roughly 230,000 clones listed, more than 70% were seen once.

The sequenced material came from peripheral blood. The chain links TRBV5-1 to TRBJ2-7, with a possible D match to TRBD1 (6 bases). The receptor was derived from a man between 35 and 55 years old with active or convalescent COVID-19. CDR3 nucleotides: TGCGCCAGCAACCCATTGACAGGCGGAAGCTACGAGCAGTACTTC. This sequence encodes CASNPLTGGSYEQYF.